This TCR beta chain was recorded in a study of T cell responses to AZD1222 COVID-19 vaccine. The CDR3 spans 17 residues. The V segment lost 1 base and the J segment 4 bases; nucleotides outside the gene matches: 10. The germline CDR1 and CDR2 sequences are LGHDT and YNNKEL (reference sequence). Second-dose recipients at about 4 or about 12 weeks were treated as one pooled group. Study-wide results and limits: Clonal diversity was possibly underestimated, and white British individuals and females predominated among donors.

In regard to this clone: Its cognate antigen is unknown.

Assay used: immunoSEQ multiplex PCR; TCRdb lists only in-frame clones, some missing. The table has approximately 130,000 clones, 80% to 95% seen once. Source: peripheral blood, taken 28 days after the second AZD1222 dose. This TCR was sampled from an adult who received the AZD1222 COVID-19 vaccine. V gene TRBV3-1 (or the pseudogene TRBV3-2) combines with J gene TRBJ1-1; 9 nucleotides match TRBD1. The CDR3 nucleotides read TGTGCCAGCAGCCAAGGGGGGGGACAGGGAGTCAGCACTGAAGCTTTCTTT. Its translation: CASSQGGGQGVSTEAFF.